Listed below are T cell receptor beta chains from one sample, sequenced in a study of beta chain features in type 1 diabetes. Libraries were prepared by immunoSEQ multiplex PCR; TCRdb keeps only in-frame clonotypes and omits some of them. This table has roughly 310,000 clones, 9.5% to 12% appearing once. Sample: naive CD4+ T cells from blood. The receptor set was obtained from a woman aged 25 to 39 in good health. Both conserved end residues are trimmed from each CDR3. Clone size is shown for a subset of rows, as once, few, many or a class of expanded clone.

v_call,clone_size,j_call,cdr3_aa
TRBV5-1,.,TRBJ2-5,ASSLVGEETQY
TRBV7-9,.,TRBJ2-5,ASSPGLAGGDETQY
TRBV28,few,TRBJ1-2,ASSLSEIGLSYGYT
TRBV7-9,.,TRBJ2-7,ASSLAVGTIDEQY
TRBV7-9,.,TRBJ2-7,ASSLQGDYEQY
TRBV28,.,TRBJ1-1,ASTPGQNTEAF
TRBV7-2,few,TRBJ2-7,ASSFKPGLAGYSYEQY
TRBV5-1,few,TRBJ2-2,ASSGLFTGELF
TRBV2,.,TRBJ1-2,ASSEEGQGGYT
TRBV9,few,TRBJ2-1,ASSAATSGPPHEQF
TRBV18,few,TRBJ2-5,ASSTDTGIFETQY
TRBV29-1,few,TRBJ1-1,SVAGQGNTEAF
TRBV4-3,few,TRBJ2-7,ASSQEGPGGYEQY
TRBV29-1,few,TRBJ1-1,SVSPQAAATEAF
TRBV9,.,TRBJ2-2,ASSVGGAWTGELF
TRBV7-3,.,TRBJ2-7,ASSPVQGSYEQY
TRBV5-1,.,TRBJ2-7,ASSPTPGSYEQY
TRBV28,.,TRBJ1-2,ASSGQGLYGYT
TRBV14,few,TRBJ1-1,ASSQERGLGAF
TRBV9,.,TRBJ1-1,ASSPQGGTEAF